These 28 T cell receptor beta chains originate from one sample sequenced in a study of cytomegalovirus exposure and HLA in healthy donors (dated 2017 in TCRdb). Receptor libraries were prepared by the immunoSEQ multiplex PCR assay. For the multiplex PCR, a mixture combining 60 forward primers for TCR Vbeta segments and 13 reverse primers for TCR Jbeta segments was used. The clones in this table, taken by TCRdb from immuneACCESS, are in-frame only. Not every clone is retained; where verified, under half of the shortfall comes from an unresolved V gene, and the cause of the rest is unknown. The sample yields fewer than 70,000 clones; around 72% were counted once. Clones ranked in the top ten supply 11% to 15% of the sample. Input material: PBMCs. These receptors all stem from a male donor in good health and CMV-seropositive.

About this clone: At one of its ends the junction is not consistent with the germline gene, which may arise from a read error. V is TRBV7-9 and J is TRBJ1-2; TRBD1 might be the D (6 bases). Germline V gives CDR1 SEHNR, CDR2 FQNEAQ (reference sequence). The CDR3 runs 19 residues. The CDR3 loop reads CASSSAGQIPQPTNYGYTF. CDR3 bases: TGTGCCAGCAGCTCAGCAGGACAGATCCCGCAACCCACTAATTATGGCTACACCTTC.

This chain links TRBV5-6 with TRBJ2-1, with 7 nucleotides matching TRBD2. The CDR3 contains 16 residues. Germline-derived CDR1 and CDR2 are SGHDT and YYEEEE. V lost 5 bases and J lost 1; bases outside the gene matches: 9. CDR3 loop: CASSMPAGESYNEQFF. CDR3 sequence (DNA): TGTGCCAGCAGTATGCCGGCGGGAGAATCCTACAATGAGCAGTTCTTC.

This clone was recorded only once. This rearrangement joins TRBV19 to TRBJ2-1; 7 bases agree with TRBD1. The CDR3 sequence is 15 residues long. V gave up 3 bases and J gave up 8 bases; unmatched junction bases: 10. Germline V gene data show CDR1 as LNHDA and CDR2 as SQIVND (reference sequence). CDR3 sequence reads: CASSIFRTGDDEQFF. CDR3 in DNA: TGTGCCAGTAGTATTTTCCGGACAGGTGACGATGAGCAGTTCTTC.

The CDR3 nucleotides read TGTGCCAGCAGTTACTCGATGGCAGGTAATCAGCCCCAGCATTTT. Translating gives CASSYSMAGNQPQHF. J is TRBJ1-5 and V is TRBV6-6, with D unclear. V lost 0 bases, J lost 4 bases, and 10 bases lay in between. In germline, CDR1 is MNHNY, CDR2 SVGAGI (reference sequence). The CDR3 is 15 amino acids.

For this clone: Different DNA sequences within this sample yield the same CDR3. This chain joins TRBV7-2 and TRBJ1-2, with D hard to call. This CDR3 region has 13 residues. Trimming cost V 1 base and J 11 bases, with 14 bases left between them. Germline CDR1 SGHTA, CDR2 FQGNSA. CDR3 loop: CASSLDEWAGYTF. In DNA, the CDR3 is TGTGCCAGCAGCTTAGATGAGTGGGCTGGTTACACCTTC.

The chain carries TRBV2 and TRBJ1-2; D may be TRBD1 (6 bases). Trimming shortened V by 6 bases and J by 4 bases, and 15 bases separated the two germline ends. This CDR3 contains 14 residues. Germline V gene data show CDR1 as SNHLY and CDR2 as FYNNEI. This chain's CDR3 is CASRPGTTSYGYTF. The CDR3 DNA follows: TGTGCCAGCAGGCCCGGGACAACTAGCTATGGCTACACCTTC.

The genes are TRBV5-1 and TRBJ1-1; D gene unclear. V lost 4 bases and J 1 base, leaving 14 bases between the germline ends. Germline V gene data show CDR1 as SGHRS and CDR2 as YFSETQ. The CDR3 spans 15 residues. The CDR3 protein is CASSLRLEGNTEAFF. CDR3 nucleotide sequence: TGCGCCAGCAGCCTACGGTTGGAGGGGAACACTGAAGCTTTCTTT. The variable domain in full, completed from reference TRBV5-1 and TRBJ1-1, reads KAGVTQTPRYLIKTRGQQVTLSCSPISGHRSVSWYQQTPGQGLQFLFEYFSETQRNKGNFPGRFSGRQFSNSRSEMNVSTLELGDSALYLCASSLRLEGNTEAFFGQGTRLTVV.

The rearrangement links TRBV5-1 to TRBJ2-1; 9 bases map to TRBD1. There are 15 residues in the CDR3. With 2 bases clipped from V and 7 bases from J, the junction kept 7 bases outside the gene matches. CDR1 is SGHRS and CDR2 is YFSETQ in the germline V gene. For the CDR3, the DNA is TGCGCCAGCAGCTTAGGGACAGGGAGGATAAATGAGCAGTTCTTC. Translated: CASSLGTGRINEQFF.

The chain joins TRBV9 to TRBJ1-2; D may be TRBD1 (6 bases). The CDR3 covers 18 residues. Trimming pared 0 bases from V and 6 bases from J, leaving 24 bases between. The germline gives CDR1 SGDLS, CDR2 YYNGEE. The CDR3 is CASSVAPNPGSRDNGYTF. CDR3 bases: TGTGCCAGCAGCGTAGCCCCCAACCCCGGGTCCAGGGACAATGGCTACACCTTC.

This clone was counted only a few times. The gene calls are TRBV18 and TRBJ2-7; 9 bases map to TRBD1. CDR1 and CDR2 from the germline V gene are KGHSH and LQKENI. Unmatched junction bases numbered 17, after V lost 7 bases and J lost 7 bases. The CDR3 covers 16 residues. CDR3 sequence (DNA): TGTGCCAGCTTAAGAATGGAGGGACAGGGCATGTATGAGCAGTACTTC. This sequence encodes CASLRMEGQGMYEQYF.

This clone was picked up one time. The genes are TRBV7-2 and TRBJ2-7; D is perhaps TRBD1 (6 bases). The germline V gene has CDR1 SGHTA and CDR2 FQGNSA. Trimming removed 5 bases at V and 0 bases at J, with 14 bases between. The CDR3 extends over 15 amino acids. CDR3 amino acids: CASSADSRLSYEQYF. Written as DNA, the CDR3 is TGTGCCAGCAGCGCGGACAGCCGACTCTCCTACGAGCAGTACTTC.

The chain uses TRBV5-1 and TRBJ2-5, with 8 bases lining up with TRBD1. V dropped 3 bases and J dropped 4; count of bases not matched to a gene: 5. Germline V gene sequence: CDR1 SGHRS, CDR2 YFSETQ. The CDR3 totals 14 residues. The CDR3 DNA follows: TGCGCCAGCAGCTCGGACAGGGTGAGAGAGACCCAGTACTTC. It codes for CASSSDRVRETQYF. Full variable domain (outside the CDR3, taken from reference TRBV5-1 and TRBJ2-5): KAGVTQTPRYLIKTRGQQVTLSCSPISGHRSVSWYQQTPGQGLQFLFEYFSETQRNKGNFPGRFSGRQFSNSRSEMNVSTLELGDSALYLCASSSDRVRETQYFGPGTRLLVL.

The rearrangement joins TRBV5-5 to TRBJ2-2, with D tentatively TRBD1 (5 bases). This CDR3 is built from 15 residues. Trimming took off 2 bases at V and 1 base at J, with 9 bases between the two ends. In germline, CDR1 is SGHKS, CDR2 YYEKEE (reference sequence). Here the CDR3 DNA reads TGTGCCAGCAGCTTCACCAGGGAGAACACCGGGGAGCTGTTTTTT. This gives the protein CASSFTRENTGELFF.

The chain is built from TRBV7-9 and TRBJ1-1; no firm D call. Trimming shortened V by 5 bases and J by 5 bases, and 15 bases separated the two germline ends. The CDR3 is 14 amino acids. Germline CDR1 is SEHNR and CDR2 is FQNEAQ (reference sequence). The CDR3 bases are TGTGCCAGCAGCCCGACTATCCAATCGACTGAAGCTTTCTTT. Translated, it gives CASSPTIQSTEAFF.

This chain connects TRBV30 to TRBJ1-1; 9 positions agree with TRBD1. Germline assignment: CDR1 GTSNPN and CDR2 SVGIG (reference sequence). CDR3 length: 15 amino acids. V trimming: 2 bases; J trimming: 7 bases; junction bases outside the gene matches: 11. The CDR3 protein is CAWSKAGTGSSEAFF. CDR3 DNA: TGTGCCTGGAGTAAGGCCGGGACAGGGAGTAGTGAAGCTTTCTTT.

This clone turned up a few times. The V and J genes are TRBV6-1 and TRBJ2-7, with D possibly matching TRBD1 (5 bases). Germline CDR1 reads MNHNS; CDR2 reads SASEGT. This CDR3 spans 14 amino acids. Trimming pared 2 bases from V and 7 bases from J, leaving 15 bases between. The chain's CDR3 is CASSESQGGREQYF. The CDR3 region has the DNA TGTGCCAGCAGTGAATCCCAGGGCGGTCGGGAGCAGTACTTC.

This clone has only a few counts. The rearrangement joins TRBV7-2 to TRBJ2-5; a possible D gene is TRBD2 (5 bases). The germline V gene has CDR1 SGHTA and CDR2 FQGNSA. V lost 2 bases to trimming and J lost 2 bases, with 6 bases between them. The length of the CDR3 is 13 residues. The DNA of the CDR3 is TGTGCCAGCAGCTTATGGAGGCAAGAGACCCAGTACTTC. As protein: CASSLWRQETQYF.

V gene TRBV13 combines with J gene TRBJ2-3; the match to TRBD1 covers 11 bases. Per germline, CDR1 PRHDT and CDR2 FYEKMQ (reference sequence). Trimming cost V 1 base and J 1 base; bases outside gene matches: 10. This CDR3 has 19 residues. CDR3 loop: CASSLESLRGQGGTDTQYF. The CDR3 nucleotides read TGTGCCAGCAGCTTAGAGTCATTGAGGGGACAGGGGGGCACAGATACGCAGTATTTT.

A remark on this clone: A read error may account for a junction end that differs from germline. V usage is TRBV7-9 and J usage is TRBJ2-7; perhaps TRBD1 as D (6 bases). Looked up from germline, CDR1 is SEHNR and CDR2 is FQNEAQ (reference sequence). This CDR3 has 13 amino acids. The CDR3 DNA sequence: TGTGTCAGCAGCTCCACAGGGAATTACGAGCAGTACTTC. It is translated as CVSSSTGNYEQYF.

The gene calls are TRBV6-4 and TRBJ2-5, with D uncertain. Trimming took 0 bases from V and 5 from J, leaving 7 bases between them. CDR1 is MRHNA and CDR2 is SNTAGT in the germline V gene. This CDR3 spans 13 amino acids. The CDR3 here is CASSDSQVETQYF. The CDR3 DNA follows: TGTGCCAGCAGTGACTCGCAGGTGGAGACCCAGTACTTC.

In nucleotides, the CDR3 is TGCGCCAGCAGCCAACTGGGGGGGAACACCGGGGAGCTGTTTTTT. Translating it yields CASSQLGGNTGELFF. The rearrangement uses TRBV4-3 and TRBJ2-2, with a possible D match to TRBD2 (6 bases). V gave up 2 bases and J gave up 1 base, with 8 bases separating them. CDR3 size: 15 residues. Germline V gene data show CDR1 as LGHNA and CDR2 as YSLEER.

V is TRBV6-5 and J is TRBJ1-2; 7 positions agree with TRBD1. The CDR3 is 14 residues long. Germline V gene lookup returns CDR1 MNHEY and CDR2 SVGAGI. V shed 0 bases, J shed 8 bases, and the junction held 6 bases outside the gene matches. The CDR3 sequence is CASSYSTTGNGYTF. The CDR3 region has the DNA TGTGCCAGCAGTTACTCTACGACAGGGAACGGCTACACCTTC.

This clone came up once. The CDR3 DNA is TGCGCCAGCAGCCAAGGGAACGGACTAATCAACTATGGCTACACCTTC. This sequence encodes CASSQGNGLINYGYTF. The gene calls are TRBV4-1 and TRBJ1-2; D not resolved. CDR3 length: 16 residues. Trimming pared 1 base from V and 2 bases from J, leaving 14 bases between. The germline CDR1 and CDR2 sequences are MGHRA and YSYEKL.

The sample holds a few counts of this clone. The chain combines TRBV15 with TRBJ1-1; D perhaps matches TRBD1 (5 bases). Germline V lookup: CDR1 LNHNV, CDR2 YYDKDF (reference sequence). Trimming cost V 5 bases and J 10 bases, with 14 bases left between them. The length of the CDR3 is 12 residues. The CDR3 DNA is TGTGCCACCAGCGGAGGGGAACAGGTAGCTTTCTTT. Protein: CATSGGEQVAFF.

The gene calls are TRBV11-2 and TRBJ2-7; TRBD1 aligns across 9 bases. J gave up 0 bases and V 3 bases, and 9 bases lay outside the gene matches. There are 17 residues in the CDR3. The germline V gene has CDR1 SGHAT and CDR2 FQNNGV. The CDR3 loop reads CASSLATGGPSSYEQYF. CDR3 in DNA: TGTGCCAGCAGCTTGGCCACAGGGGGCCCTAGCTCCTACGAGCAGTACTTC. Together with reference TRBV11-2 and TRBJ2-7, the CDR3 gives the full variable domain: EAGVAQSPRYKIIEKRQSVAFWCNPISGHATLYWYQQILGQGPKLLIQFQNNGVVDDSQLPKDRFSAERLKGVDSTLKIQPAKLEDSAVYLCASSLATGGPSSYEQYFGPGTRLTVT.

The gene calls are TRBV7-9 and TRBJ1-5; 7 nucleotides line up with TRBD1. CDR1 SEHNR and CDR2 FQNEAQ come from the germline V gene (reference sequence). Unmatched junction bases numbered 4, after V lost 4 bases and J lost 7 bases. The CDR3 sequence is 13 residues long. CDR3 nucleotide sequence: TGTGCCAGCAGCTGGGACAGTAGGCAGCCCCAGCATTTT. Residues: CASSWDSRQPQHF.

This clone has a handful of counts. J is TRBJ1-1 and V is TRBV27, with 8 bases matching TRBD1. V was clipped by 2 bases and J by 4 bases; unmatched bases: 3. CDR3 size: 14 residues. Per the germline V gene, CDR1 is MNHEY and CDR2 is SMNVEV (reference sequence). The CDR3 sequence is CASSLLQGGTEAFF. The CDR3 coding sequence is TGTGCCAGCAGTTTACTACAGGGGGGCACTGAAGCTTTCTTT.

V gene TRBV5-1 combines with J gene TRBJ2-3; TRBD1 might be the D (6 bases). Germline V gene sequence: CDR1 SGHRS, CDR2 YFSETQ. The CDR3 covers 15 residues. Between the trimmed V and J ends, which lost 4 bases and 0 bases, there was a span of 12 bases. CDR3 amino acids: CASSLTQGSTDTQYF. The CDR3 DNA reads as TGCGCCAGCAGCCTCACCCAGGGGAGCACAGATACGCAGTATTTT.